Included here is one T cell receptor beta chain sequence, with context. Its antigen is not identified. This sample stems from a study of response to subunit inactivated influenza vaccine. Regarding the study as a whole: Authors suggested seasonal influenza vaccinations each recruit few new T cells.

The germline V gene encodes CDR1 DFQATT and CDR2 SNEGSKA (reference sequence). CDR3 length: 13 amino acids. The junction had 3 bases not matched to a gene; V was cut back by 4 bases and J by 0 bases. From the RT-PCR reads, TCRdb called clonotypes with MiXCR, one entry per CDR3 protein. Among 430,000 or so distinct CDR3 sequences listed, approximately 11% were seen once. The source was PBMCs from blood, collected 40 to 50 days after vaccination. This TCR derives from a man between 45 and 60 years old who received an inactivated influenza vaccine. V gene TRBV20-1 combines with J gene TRBJ2-7; 7 positions agree with TRBD2. The CDR3 is CSATRDYSYEQYF. As DNA, the CDR3 is TGCAGTGCTACCAGGGACTACTCCTACGAGCAGTACTTC.